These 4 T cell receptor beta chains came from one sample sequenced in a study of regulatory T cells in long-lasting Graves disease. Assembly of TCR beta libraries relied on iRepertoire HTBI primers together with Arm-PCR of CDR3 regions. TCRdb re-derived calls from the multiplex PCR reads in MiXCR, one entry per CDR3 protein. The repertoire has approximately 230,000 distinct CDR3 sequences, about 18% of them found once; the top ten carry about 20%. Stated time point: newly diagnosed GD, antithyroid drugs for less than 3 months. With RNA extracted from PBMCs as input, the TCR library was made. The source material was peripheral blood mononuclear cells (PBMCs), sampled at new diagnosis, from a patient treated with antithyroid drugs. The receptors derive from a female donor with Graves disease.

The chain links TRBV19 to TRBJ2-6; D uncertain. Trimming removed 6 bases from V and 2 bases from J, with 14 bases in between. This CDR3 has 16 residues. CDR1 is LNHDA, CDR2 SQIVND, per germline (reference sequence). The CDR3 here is CASSDASRTGANVLTF. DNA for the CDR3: TGTGCCAGTAGCGACGCCAGCAGAACTGGGGCCAACGTCCTGACTTTC.

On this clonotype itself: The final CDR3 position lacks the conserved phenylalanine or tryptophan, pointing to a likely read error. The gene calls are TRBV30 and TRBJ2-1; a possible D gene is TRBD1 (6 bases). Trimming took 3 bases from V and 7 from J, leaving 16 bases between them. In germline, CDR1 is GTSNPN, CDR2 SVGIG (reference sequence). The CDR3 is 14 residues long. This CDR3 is CAWRVMNTGNEQFV. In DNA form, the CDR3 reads TGTGCCTGGAGGGTAATGAATACAGGGAATGAGCAGTTCGTC.

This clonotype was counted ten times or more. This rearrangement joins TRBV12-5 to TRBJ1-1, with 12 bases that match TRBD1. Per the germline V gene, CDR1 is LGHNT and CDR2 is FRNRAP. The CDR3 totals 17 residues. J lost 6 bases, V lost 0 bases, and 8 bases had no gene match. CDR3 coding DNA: TGTGCTAGTGGTTTGGTACTCGGGGACAGGGGGCGGTCTGAAGCTTTCTTT. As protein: CASGLVLGDRGRSEAFF.

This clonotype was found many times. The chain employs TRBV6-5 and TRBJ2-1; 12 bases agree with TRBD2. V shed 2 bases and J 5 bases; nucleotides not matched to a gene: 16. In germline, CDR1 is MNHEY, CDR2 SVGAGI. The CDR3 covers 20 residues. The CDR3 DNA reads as TGTGCCAGCAGTTACACCCCGCCCGGACTAGCGGGAAAGGGGCACAATGAGCAGTTCTTC. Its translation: CASSYTPPGLAGKGHNEQFF.